This T cell receptor (beta chain) was obtained from a study of persistence of HIV-infected CD4 T cells. Regarding the study as a whole: Degenerate expanded CDR3beta sequences were enriched among CMV- and Gag-responding cells.

This was the immunoSEQ version 4 assay in survey mode. Template was genomic DNA at roughly 9.3 ng/uL, with up to 1 ug used per sample. Only in-frame clones appear in the TCRdb table, and some are missing; sequencing was by immunoSEQ multiplex PCR. The data show about 30,000 clones, 82% seen once. CDR3 length: 13 residues. The V gene's germline CDR1 is SGHTA and CDR2 FQGTGA. The V gene lost 5 bases and the J gene lost 1 base, with 5 bases spanning the gap. Cells were stimulated with CMV-infected fibroblast lysates at approximately 10 ug/mL. CD40L/CD69 double-negative CD45RO-high memory CD4+ T cells were collected. Suppressive ART was started during chronic HIV-1 infection in these adults. Remarks on this clone: No antigen is known for it.

The chain joins TRBV7-3 to TRBJ2-2; no definite D call. This clonotype originated in an adult man with HIV who was CMV-seropositive. Sample: CD4+ T cells sorted from PBMCs after approximately 19-hour stimulation, taken from a patient who received antiretroviral therapy. The chain's CDR3 is CASSQLNTGELFF. DNA for the CDR3: TGTGCCAGCAGCCAATTGAACACCGGGGAGCTGTTTTTT.